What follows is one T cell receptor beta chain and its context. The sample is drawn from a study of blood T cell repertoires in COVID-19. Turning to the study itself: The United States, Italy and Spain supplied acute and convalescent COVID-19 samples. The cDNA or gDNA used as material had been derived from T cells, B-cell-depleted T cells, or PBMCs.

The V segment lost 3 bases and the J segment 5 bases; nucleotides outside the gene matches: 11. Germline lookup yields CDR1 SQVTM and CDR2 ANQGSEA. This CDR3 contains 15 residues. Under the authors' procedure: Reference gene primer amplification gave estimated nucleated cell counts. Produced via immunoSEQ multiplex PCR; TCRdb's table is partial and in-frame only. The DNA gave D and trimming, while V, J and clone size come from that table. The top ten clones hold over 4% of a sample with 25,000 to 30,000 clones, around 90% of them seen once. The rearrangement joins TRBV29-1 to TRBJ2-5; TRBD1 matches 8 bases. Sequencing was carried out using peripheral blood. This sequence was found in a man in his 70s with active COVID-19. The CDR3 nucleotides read TGCAGCGTTGATACGTCGACAGGGGCCCGCGAGACCCAGTACTTC. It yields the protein CSVDTSTGARETQYF.